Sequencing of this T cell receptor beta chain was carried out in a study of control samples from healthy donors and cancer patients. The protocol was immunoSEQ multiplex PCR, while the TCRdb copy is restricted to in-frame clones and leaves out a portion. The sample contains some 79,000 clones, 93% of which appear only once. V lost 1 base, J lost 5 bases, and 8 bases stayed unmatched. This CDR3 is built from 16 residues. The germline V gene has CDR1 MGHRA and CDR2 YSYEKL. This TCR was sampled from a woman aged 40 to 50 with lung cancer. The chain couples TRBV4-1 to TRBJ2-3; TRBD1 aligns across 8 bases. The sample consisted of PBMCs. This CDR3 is CASSQGTTGAIDTQYF. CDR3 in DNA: TGCGCCAGCAGCCAAGGTACGACAGGGGCAATAGATACGCAGTATTTT.